This T cell receptor beta chain was captured in a study of control samples from healthy donors and cancer patients. Sequencing was performed with immunoSEQ multiplex PCR; in TCRdb, only in-frame clones are kept and a portion is missing. The sample shows 75,000 to 90,000 clones, 89% of them seen only once. The CDR3 is 14 residues long. Germline CDR1 is SGHNT and CDR2 is YYREEE (reference sequence). The ends were cut back, 4 bases at V and 5 bases at J, with 15 bases in the middle. This TCR was recovered from a woman aged 45-59 years with colorectal cancer. The sequencing sample was made of PBMCs. The chain is built from TRBV5-4 and TRBJ2-5; possible D gene TRBD1, 6 bases. CDR3 DNA sequence: TGTGCCAGCAGCCGAACAGGGTCGGTGGAGACCCAGTACTTC. As protein: CASSRTGSVETQYF.